This entry features one T cell receptor (beta chain) sequence. The data belong to a study of blood T cell repertoires in COVID-19. Study-level information: Sources were T cells, B-cell-depleted T cells, or PBMCs; the material itself was cDNA or gDNA.

The data were produced by immunoSEQ multiplex PCR, yet TCRdb's version contains in-frame clones alone and is incomplete. Found here are around 24,000 clones, around 91% of them singletons; the top ten hold roughly 10%. This CDR3 comprises 14 residues. V was pared by 4 bases and J by 3 bases, with 2 bases of the junction left unmatched. Germline CDR1 SEHNR, CDR2 FQNEAQ (reference sequence). Sequencing was performed on peripheral blood. The TCR originated in a man aged 70-80 years with acute or convalescent COVID-19. The gene calls are TRBV7-9 and TRBJ2-5; 10 positions match TRBD2. CDR3 DNA: TGTGCCAGCAGCTCTAGCGGGAGCAAAGAGACCCAGTACTTC. Its protein product is CASSSSGSKETQYF.